The TCR beta chain described here comes from a study of tumor-infiltrating lymphocytes in primary liver carcinoma. Turning to the study itself: Tumors, staged T1-T3 N0M0, spanned roughly 4 to 10 cm. Study-wide results and limits: Tumor tissue displayed a significantly greater top-250-clone fraction than blood (p = 0.039). Roughly 7.5-24% of top clones, and no more, occurred in all five tumor regions. In tumor-adjacent and tumor-blood pairs, overlap was lower than in tumor region pairs.

The sample holds a few counts of this clonotype. Its antigen remains unidentified. Without any cell sorting, about 19-30 mg of bulk tissue yielded co-extracted RNA and DNA. TCR beta cDNA was prepared out of about 510 ng total RNA by means of a constant-region primer. It was through three nested multiplex PCR rounds of slightly modified ARM-PCR that TCR beta libraries arose. The opening two PCR rounds, approximately 10 cycles each, paired TRBV1-TRBV30 forward primers with a C-beta reverse primer. TCRdb re-called the multiplex PCR reads through MiXCR, storing one row per CDR3 protein. This sample yields approximately 120,000 distinct CDR3 sequences, of which 64% are seen a single time; approximately 8% belongs to the top ten. In germline, CDR1 is KGHSH, CDR2 LQKENI. Trimming removed 3 bases at V and 1 base at J, with 12 bases between. This CDR3 is 15 amino acids long.

This TCR was sampled from a woman aged 60-75 years with primary liver carcinoma and hepatitis B virus infection. This chain links TRBV18 with TRBJ2-5, with D perhaps matching TRBD2 (5 bases). The sequenced sample was liver tumor tissue from sampling region 3. Sample subset: tumor region T3, left-lateral pole. The CDR3 region is CASSPWTPPQETQYF. CDR3 sequence (DNA): TGTGCCAGCTCACCGTGGACTCCTCCCCAAGAGACCCAGTACTTC.